Each of the 27 T cell receptor beta chains below was sequenced from the same sample in a study of high-grade serous ovarian cancer treatment subgroups. The tumor samples were collected prior to definitive surgery or chemotherapy. Clones were read by immunoSEQ multiplex PCR, and TCRdb kept only the in-frame ones, dropping some. Here the sample spans thousands of clones, about 80% being singletons. Sequencing used tumor tissue. The receptor set was obtained from a human donor with high-grade serous ovarian cancer.

The rearrangement joins TRBV10-3 to TRBJ2-3; D gene uncertain. Germline assignment: CDR1 ENHRY and CDR2 SYGVKD. The V and J ends lost 3 bases and 1 base respectively, with 8 bases between them. CDR3 size: 14 residues. The CDR3 here is CAISEIMGTDTQYF. CDR3 nucleotide sequence: TGTGCCATCAGTGAAATAATGGGCACAGATACGCAGTATTTT.

V usage is TRBV6-1 and J usage is TRBJ2-3, with D hard to call. V gave up 0 bases and J gave up 6 bases, with 4 bases separating them. The germline gives CDR1 MNHNS, CDR2 SASEGT. The length of the CDR3 is 12 residues. CDR3 region: CASSEAGDTQYF. The CDR3 DNA reads as TGTGCCAGCAGTGAAGCGGGCGATACGCAGTATTTT.

This clone occurred a few times. V gene TRBV6-1 combines with J gene TRBJ1-5; D call uncertain. The CDR3 is 14 residues long. Germline CDR1 and CDR2: MNHNS and SASEGT. Trimming cost V 1 base and J 0 bases, with 4 bases left between them. The CDR3 spells CASSEGYSNQPQHF. In DNA, the CDR3 is TGTGCCAGCAGTGAAGGGTATAGCAATCAGCCCCAGCATTTT.

J is TRBJ2-5 and V is TRBV7-8, with 7 bases matching TRBD1. V was pared by 4 bases and J by 4 bases, with 6 bases of the junction left unmatched. The germline V gene encodes CDR1 SGHVS and CDR2 FQNEAQ. This CDR3 comprises 14 residues. This chain's CDR3 is CASSSTGFGETQYF. The CDR3 DNA reads TGTGCCAGCAGCTCGACAGGGTTCGGAGAGACCCAGTACTTC.

V and J are TRBV5-6 and TRBJ1-2; no clear D. The ends were cut back, 2 bases at V and 4 bases at J, with 9 bases in the middle. The CDR3 extends over 13 amino acids. Germline-derived CDR1 and CDR2 are SGHDT and YYEEEE. The CDR3 region is CASSLRAPYGYTF. As DNA, the CDR3 is TGTGCCAGCAGCTTAAGGGCGCCCTATGGCTACACCTTC.

The chain is built from TRBV5-6 and TRBJ2-5; TRBD1 is a possible D gene (5 bases). This CDR3 region has 14 residues. V lost 1 base, J lost 2 bases, and 9 bases lay in between. Germline values: CDR1 SGHDT, CDR2 YYEEEE. The CDR3 bases are TGTGCCAGCAGCTTGAGTGGGGCTCAAGAGACCCAGTACTTC. Amino acids: CASSLSGAQETQYF.

The chain is built from TRBV18 and TRBJ1-2; maybe TRBD1 (6 bases). Trimming pared 6 bases from V and 7 bases from J, leaving 18 bases between. Germline lookup yields CDR1 KGHSH and CDR2 LQKENI. This CDR3 region has 14 residues. The CDR3 DNA follows: TGTGCCAGCTCCGAAATGGTACAGGGCTCTGGCTACACCTTC. It translates to CASSEMVQGSGYTF.

A single count supports this clone. The rearrangement joins TRBV5-8 to TRBJ1-2; D call uncertain. Trimming cost V 1 base and J 1 base, with 5 bases left between them. There are 13 residues in the CDR3. Germline assignment: CDR1 SGHTS and CDR2 YDEGEE. CDR3: CASSLLNNYGYTF. DNA of the CDR3: TGTGCCAGCAGCTTGTTGAATAACTATGGCTACACCTTC. Drawing the rest from reference TRBV5-8 and TRBJ1-2, the complete variable domain is EAGVTQSPTHLIKTRGQQATLRCSPISGHTSVYWYQQALGLGLQFLLWYDEGEERNRGNFPPRFSGRQFPNYSSELNVNALELEDSALYLCASSLLNNYGYTFGSGTRLTVV.

The V call is TRBV2, the J call TRBJ1-1; D gene uncertain. Germline V gives CDR1 SNHLY, CDR2 FYNNEI. The CDR3 contains 14 residues. V dropped 4 bases and J dropped 2 bases, with 11 bases sitting between them. CDR3 bases: TGTGCCAGCAGTGTGTACGGAACCAACACTGAAGCTTTCTTT. Translation gives CASSVYGTNTEAFF.

This chain links TRBV5-1 with TRBJ2-7, with TRBD2 matching 7 bases. CDR1 SGHRS and CDR2 YFSETQ come from the germline V gene. With V trimmed by 3 bases and J by 4 bases, 13 bases remained unmatched. The CDR3 runs 16 residues. The CDR3 coding sequence is TGCGCCAGCAGCTCGGGACTAAGCCCTTCGGGGTACGAGCAGTACTTC. Its protein is CASSSGLSPSGYEQYF.

The chain is built from TRBV9 and TRBJ2-1; TRBD1 matches at 8 bases. CDR1 is SGDLS, CDR2 YYNGEE, per germline. Trimming removed 4 bases from V and 12 bases from J; junction bases left unmatched: 18. This CDR3 comprises 16 residues. In nucleotides, the CDR3 is TGTGCCAGCAGCTCGAGAATCGGGACAGGTGGTGTCCGGCAGTTCTTC. Its translation: CASSSRIGTGGVRQFF.

The table lists this clone with a few counts. The CDR3 is CASSLDPTQVLGYTF. The CDR3 bases are TGTGCCAGCAGCTTGGACCCTACACAGGTGCTAGGCTACACCTTC. The J gene is TRBJ1-2, the V gene TRBV5-4, with D possibly being TRBD1 (5 bases). V gave up 0 bases and J gave up 8 bases, with 17 bases separating them. CDR1 SGHNT and CDR2 YYREEE come from the germline V gene (reference sequence). This CDR3 has 15 residues.

On this clone: One end of the junction fails to match germline, which may point to a read error. V is TRBV5-6 and J is TRBJ2-2, with 8 nucleotides matching TRBD2. This CDR3 is built from 18 residues. The germline CDR1 and CDR2 sequences are SGHDT and YYEEEE. The CDR3 loop reads CASSLVSSGGRNAGELFF. CDR3 bases: TGTGCCAGCAGCTTGGTATCGAGCGGGGGCCGGAACGCCGGGGAGCTGTTTTTT.

This clone came up a few times. The rearrangement links TRBV2 to TRBJ2-7, with D hard to call. Trimming left V 4 bases short and J 7 bases short, with 5 bases between. Germline CDR1 and CDR2: SNHLY and FYNNEI. CDR3 length: 10 amino acids. The CDR3 loop reads CASSGREQYF. The CDR3 DNA sequence: TGTGCCAGCAGTGGCAGGGAGCAGTACTTC.

The V and J genes are TRBV27 and TRBJ1-4; 11 bases are shared with TRBD1. Germline V lookup: CDR1 MNHEY, CDR2 SMNVEV (reference sequence). The ends lost 6 bases at V and 6 bases at J; junction bases unmatched: 6. The CDR3 has 15 amino acids. CDR3 amino acids: CASRRAGQGDEKLFF. CDR3 coding DNA: TGTGCCAGCAGACGCGCGGGACAGGGGGATGAAAAACTGTTTTTT.

This chain uses TRBV6-5 with TRBJ2-3; D is undetermined. CDR3 length: 15 residues. Germline V gene lookup returns CDR1 MNHEY and CDR2 SVGAGI. Trimming removed 4 bases at V and 0 bases at J, with 11 bases between. CDR3 coding DNA: TGTGCCAGCAGTTTCTTATTTTCTAGCACAGATACGCAGTATTTT. It codes for CASSFLFSSTDTQYF.

This clone was observed a handful of times. This chain links TRBV6-5 with TRBJ2-3; 11 bases line up with TRBD2. CDR1 and CDR2 (germline): MNHEY, SVGAGI. This CDR3 has 15 residues. J gave up 1 base and V 6 bases, and 3 bases lay outside the gene matches. CDR3: CASRTSGGRTDTQYF. CDR3 DNA sequence: TGTGCCAGCAGAACTAGCGGGGGACGCACAGATACGCAGTATTTT.

The genes are TRBV2 and TRBJ1-1; D is possibly TRBD1 (5 bases). In germline, CDR1 is SNHLY, CDR2 FYNNEI. This CDR3 spans 18 amino acids. The V and J ends lost 1 base and 1 base respectively, with 19 bases between them. The CDR3 protein is CASSEEAGTDFGNTEAFF. The DNA for the CDR3 is TGTGCCAGCAGTGAAGAAGCAGGGACGGATTTCGGGAACACTGAAGCTTTCTTT.

The chain carries TRBV23-1 and TRBJ1-5; D is possibly TRBD1 (5 bases). TRBV23-1 carries the ORF label, with uncertain function. This CDR3 spans 16 amino acids. V lost 0 bases to trimming and J lost 4 bases, with 13 bases between them. CDR3 amino acids: CASSQSDAGSNQPQHF. Written as DNA, the CDR3 is TGCGCCAGCAGTCAATCAGACGCAGGGAGTAATCAGCCCCAGCATTTT.

The chain uses TRBV7-3 and TRBJ2-1; D tentatively reads TRBD1 or TRBD2 (5 bases each). Trimming cost V 2 bases and J 5 bases, with 7 bases left between them. This CDR3 is 13 amino acids long. Germline lookup yields CDR1 SGHTA and CDR2 FQGTGA. CDR3 region: CASSLLGHNEQFF. CDR3 sequence (DNA): TGTGCCAGCAGCTTATTGGGACACAATGAGCAGTTCTTC. The entire variable domain, with the rest obtained from reference TRBV7-3 and TRBJ2-1, is as follows: GAGVSQTPSNKVTEKGKYVELRCDPISGHTALYWYRQSLGQGPEFLIYFQGTGAADDSGLPNDRFFAVRPEGSVSTLKIQRTERGDSAVYLCASSLLGHNEQFFGPGTRLTVL.

This clone was found a few times. The chain employs TRBV7-9 and TRBJ2-3; D is perhaps TRBD1 (6 bases). Per germline, CDR1 SEHNR and CDR2 FQNEAQ (reference sequence). Trimming pared 8 bases from V and 2 bases from J, leaving 17 bases between. The CDR3 extends over 15 amino acids. The CDR3 nucleotides are TGTGCCAGCTCTCCTCAGAGGGGGACCACAGATACGCAGTATTTT. This sequence encodes CASSPQRGTTDTQYF. Full variable domain (missing parts from reference TRBV7-9 and TRBJ2-3): DTGVSQNPRHKITKRGQNVTFRCDPISEHNRLYWYRQTLGQGPEFLTYFQNEAQLEKSRLLSDRFSAERPKGSFSTLEIQRTEQGDSAMYLCASSPQRGTTDTQYFGPGTRLTVL.

J is TRBJ2-2 and V is TRBV6-5; TRBD1 matches 8 bases. The V gene's germline CDR1 is MNHEY and CDR2 SVGAGI. This CDR3 is built from 14 residues. Losses at the gene ends were 7 bases for V and 7 bases for J; bases not matched to a gene: 8. Here the CDR3 reads CASIPGQGFGELFF. CDR3 coding DNA: TGTGCCAGCATCCCCGGACAGGGTTTCGGGGAGCTGTTTTTT.

CDR3 nucleotides: TGTGCCAGCAGCCGTCAGCGGGGGGCGTTCTACAATGAGCAGTTCTTC. This translates into CASSRQRGAFYNEQFF. This chain joins TRBV28 and TRBJ2-1, with 9 bases fitting TRBD2. Losses at the gene ends were 6 bases for V and 3 bases for J; bases not matched to a gene: 9. The CDR3 covers 16 residues. Germline-derived CDR1 and CDR2 are MDHEN and SYDVKM.

The genes are TRBV7-2 and TRBJ1-4; TRBD1 is a possible D gene (5 bases). The CDR3 contains 15 residues. V gave up 5 bases and J gave up 6 bases, with 16 bases separating them. Germline V gene data show CDR1 as SGHTA and CDR2 as FQGNSA. Here the CDR3 reads CASSPRAGLDEKLFF. The CDR3 DNA is TGTGCCAGCAGCCCCCGAGCAGGGTTGGATGAAAAACTGTTTTTT.

V usage is TRBV19 and J usage is TRBJ2-6; D is undetermined. There are 14 residues in the CDR3. Germline-derived CDR1 and CDR2 are LNHDA and SQIVND (reference sequence). V was cut by 1 base and J by 4 bases, with 5 bases left in between. The CDR3 DNA reads as TGTGCCAGTAGTATAGGGCAGGGGGCCAACGTCCTGACTTTC. Protein product: CASSIGQGANVLTF.

For this clone: Lacking the conserved final phenylalanine or tryptophan, this CDR3 likely reflects a read error. Because the CDR3's place on the DNA is in doubt, the DNA is left out and the CDR3 is given as listed by TCRdb. J is TRBJ2-7 and V is TRBV5-5; no check of the table's D call, TRBD2, against the DNA was made. Germline V lookup: CDR1 SGHKS, CDR2 YYEKEE (reference sequence). The CDR3 sequence runs 9 residues, both termini included. CDR3 region: CASPGTEYL.

The chain carries TRBV7-9 and TRBJ2-3; possibly TRBD2 for D (5 bases). V lost 5 bases to trimming and J lost 1 base, with 7 bases between them. This CDR3 is built from 13 residues. Looked up from germline, CDR1 is SEHNR and CDR2 is FQNEAQ (reference sequence). This CDR3 is CASSVGGTDTQYF. For the CDR3, the DNA is TGTGCCAGCAGCGTCGGGGGCACAGATACGCAGTATTTT. Based on the CDR3 plus reference TRBV7-9 and TRBJ2-3, the full variable domain is DTGVSQNPRHKITKRGQNVTFRCDPISEHNRLYWYRQTLGQGPEFLTYFQNEAQLEKSRLLSDRFSAERPKGSFSTLEIQRTEQGDSAMYLCASSVGGTDTQYFGPGTRLTVL.